The 25 T cell receptor beta chains reported below all come from one sample, sequenced in a study of blood T cell repertoires in COVID-19. TCRdb's table, derived via immunoSEQ multiplex PCR, lists solely in-frame clones and lacks some. In the table there are about 140,000 clones, roughly four fifths of which are singletons. The sequenced material came from PBMCs or T cells enriched from blood (not recorded which). Every receptor here comes from a woman aged 50 to 60 with acute COVID-19.

This clone appeared once. The chain is built from TRBV19 and TRBJ1-4; D is perhaps TRBD1 (5 bases). Germline V lookup: CDR1 LNHDA, CDR2 SQIVND (reference sequence). The CDR3 covers 13 residues. The V gene lost 3 bases and the J gene lost 8 bases, with 10 bases spanning the gap. CDR3 nucleotide sequence: TGTGCCAGTAGTATTAGGGAGGGGGAAAAACTGTTTTTT. Amino acid sequence: CASSIREGEKLFF.

As concerns this clone: Distinct nucleotide sequences in the sample also encode this CDR3. This rearrangement joins TRBV7-2 to TRBJ2-1; TRBD2 agrees at 8 bases. From germline, CDR1 is SGHTA and CDR2 FQGNSA. Germline trimming cut 2 bases from V and 4 bases from J; bases unmatched to any gene: 4. There are 15 residues in the CDR3. The CDR3 sequence: CASSLSGSLYNEQFF. CDR3 DNA: TGTGCCAGCAGCTTAAGCGGGAGTTTGTACAATGAGCAGTTCTTC.

The chain combines TRBV5-1 with TRBJ2-3; D call uncertain. CDR3 length equals 16 residues. V was cut by 0 bases and J by 0 bases, with 11 bases left in between. The V gene's germline CDR1 is SGHRS and CDR2 YFSETQ. CDR3 amino acids: CASSLVRSSSTDTQYF. The CDR3 coding sequence is TGCGCCAGCAGCTTGGTCCGGTCATCTAGCACAGATACGCAGTATTTT.

The chain joins TRBV5-1 to TRBJ2-1, with 7 bases lining up with TRBD2. Trimming cost V 6 bases and J 4 bases; bases outside gene matches: 16. CDR1 is SGHRS, CDR2 YFSETQ, per germline. The CDR3 extends over 17 amino acids. In DNA, the CDR3 is TGCGCCAGCACAAATAACCCGGGGCTAGCGGCTTACAATGAGCAGTTCTTC. It encodes CASTNNPGLAAYNEQFF.

The chain recombines TRBV12-2 with TRBJ1-5; the table's D call, TRBD1, has no DNA check behind it. TRBV12-2 is a pseudogene segment. This CDR3 is 16 amino acids long. The CDR3 bases are TGTGCAAGTCGCTCGAGAGGGGGATATAGCAATCAGCCCCAGCATTTT. Translation: CASRSRGGYSNQPQHF.

The chain links TRBV27 to TRBJ2-7, with 9 bases identical to TRBD1. Looked up from germline, CDR1 is MNHEY and CDR2 is SMNVEV (reference sequence). Germline trimming cut 11 bases from V and 6 bases from J; bases unmatched to any gene: 14. The length of the CDR3 is 14 residues. This chain's CDR3 is CACSRGQGLGEQYF. CDR3 nucleotides: TGTGCCTGTTCCCGGGGACAGGGTTTGGGCGAGCAGTACTTC.

The J gene is TRBJ2-7, the V gene TRBV5-8; the D gene is possibly TRBD2 (7 bases). This CDR3 region has 17 residues. Germline V gene sequence: CDR1 SGHTS, CDR2 YDEGEE. V was shortened by 1 base and J by 0 bases, with 17 bases between the two germline ends. CDR3 sequence: CASSLLRGGFTSYEQYF. The CDR3 DNA is TGTGCCAGCAGCTTGCTGCGCGGGGGCTTTACCTCCTACGAGCAGTACTTC.

The chain joins TRBV30 to TRBJ2-7; TRBD1 might be the D (6 bases). The CDR3 loop spans 14 amino acids. V shed 3 bases and J shed 4 bases, with 16 bases lying between them. CDR1 and CDR2 (germline): GTSNPN, SVGIG (reference sequence). The DNA of the CDR3 is TGTGCCTGGAGACGGGACATAAACCTTTACGAGCAGTACTTC. It is translated as CAWRRDINLYEQYF.

This clone was counted a few times. The junction does not match germline at one end; this may be a read error. Other DNA sequences in the same sample also yield this CDR3. The chain combines TRBV18 with TRBJ2-7; TRBD2 matches 10 bases. The CDR3 has 16 residues. CDR1 KGHSH and CDR2 LQKENI come from the germline V gene. The CDR3 coding sequence is TGTGCCAGCTCGCCACGACTAGCGGGTAGCTCCTACGAGCAGTACTTC. This gives the protein CASSPRLAGSSYEQYF.

This chain links TRBV3-1 (or the pseudogene TRBV3-2) with TRBJ1-6, with D perhaps matching TRBD1 (5 bases). Germline-derived CDR1 and CDR2 are LGHDT and YNNKEL (reference sequence). The CDR3 length is 18 residues. Trimming took 0 bases from V and 3 from J, leaving 15 bases between them. The CDR3: CASSQDQGGAYYNSPLHF. The CDR3, as DNA: TGTGCCAGCAGCCAAGATCAGGGTGGGGCTTACTATAATTCACCCCTCCACTTT.

The V and J genes are TRBV19 and TRBJ1-6; 9 bases are a match to TRBD1. With 5 bases clipped from V and 8 bases from J, the junction kept 7 bases outside the gene matches. This CDR3 spans 15 amino acids. Germline V gives CDR1 LNHDA, CDR2 SQIVND (reference sequence). The CDR3 here is CASSFRGQGYSPLHF. In DNA, the CDR3 is TGTGCCAGTAGTTTCCGAGGACAGGGGTATTCACCCCTCCACTTT.

This clone was observed a handful of times. This chain links TRBV7-7 with TRBJ2-1; TRBD2 agrees at 15 bases. The CDR3 spans 18 residues. Germline CDR1 is SSHAT and CDR2 is FNYEAQ (reference sequence). Losses at the gene ends were 0 bases for V and 8 bases for J; bases not matched to a gene: 8. The CDR3: CASSLAAPGLAGGDEQFF. The CDR3, as DNA: TGTGCCAGCAGCTTAGCAGCCCCGGGACTAGCGGGAGGAGATGAGCAGTTCTTC.

J is TRBJ2-6 and V is TRBV14; tentative D call: TRBD1 (6 bases). Germline CDR1 is SGHDN and CDR2 is FVKESK. The CDR3 totals 17 residues. V was pared by 3 bases and J by 0 bases, with 12 bases between. The CDR3 nucleotides are TGTGCCAGCAGCCACCCGCAGGGGTCCTCTGGGGCCAACGTCCTGACTTTC. Its translation: CASSHPQGSSGANVLTF. The full variable domain, with the rest looked up from reference TRBV14 and TRBJ2-6, is EAGVTQFPSHSVIEKGQTVTLRCDPISGHDNLYWYRRVMGKEIKFLLHFVKESKQDESGMPNNRFLAERTGGTYSTLKVQPAELEDSGVYFCASSHPQGSSGANVLTFGAGSRLTVL.

V gene TRBV19 combines with J gene TRBJ2-1, with 8 bases matching TRBD1. The germline gives CDR1 LNHDA, CDR2 SQIVND (reference sequence). CDR3 length: 16 amino acids. Trimming cost V 11 bases and J 3 bases; bases outside gene matches: 15. For the CDR3, the DNA is TGTGCCGGCGCAGGGGGCGCCGATAATATCTACAATGAGCAGTTCTTC. Residues: CAGAGGADNIYNEQFF. The full variable domain, its missing parts supplied by reference TRBV19 and TRBJ2-1, is DGGITQSPKYLFRKEGQNVTLSCEQNLNHDAMYWYRQDPGQGLRLIYYSQIVNDFQKGDIAEGYSVSREKKESFPLTVTSAQKNPTAFYLCAGAGGADNIYNEQFFGPGTRLTVL.

The CDR3 region has the DNA TGTGCCATCAGCACCAGGGACAGTCTGGATGAGCAGTTCTTC. This codes for CAISTRDSLDEQFF. The chain joins TRBV10-3 to TRBJ2-1; 7 bases agree with TRBD1. With 6 bases clipped from V and 8 bases from J, the junction kept 10 bases outside the gene matches. Germline CDR1 reads ENHRY; CDR2 reads SYGVKD. The CDR3 loop spans 14 amino acids.

J is TRBJ2-7 and V is TRBV4-1, with 9 bases fitting TRBD2. The CDR3 runs to 19 residues. V dropped 1 base and J dropped 2; count of bases not matched to a gene: 15. From germline, CDR1 is MGHRA and CDR2 YSYEKL. CDR3 sequence: CASSQGLPGSSGITYEQYF. The CDR3 DNA reads as TGCGCCAGCAGCCAAGGGCTTCCGGGTTCTAGCGGGATTACCTACGAGCAGTACTTC.

The rearrangement uses TRBV30 and TRBJ2-7, with TRBD2 identical over 8 bases. The V gene's germline CDR1 is GTSNPN and CDR2 SVGIG (reference sequence). This CDR3 has 14 residues. V was pared by 3 bases and J by 2 bases, with 6 bases of the junction left unmatched. Here the CDR3 DNA reads TGTGCCTGGAGCGTTAGCGGGATCACCTACGAGCAGTACTTC. It translates to CAWSVSGITYEQYF. The variable domain in full, with the rest retrieved from reference TRBV30 and TRBJ2-7, is SQTIHQWPATLVQPVGSPLSLECTVEGTSNPNLYWYRQAAGRGLQLLFYSVGIGQISSEVPQNLSASRPQDRQFILSSKKLLLSDSGFYLCAWSVSGITYEQYFGPGTRLTVT.

J is TRBJ1-5 and V is TRBV12-3 or TRBV12-4; tentative D call: TRBD1 (6 bases). This CDR3 has 13 residues. V was trimmed by 7 bases and J by 6 bases, leaving 13 bases between them. The CDR3 is CASTQGGSQPQHF. The CDR3 nucleotides read TGTGCCAGCACCCAAGGGGGATCTCAGCCCCAGCATTTT.

This rearrangement joins TRBV29-1 to TRBJ1-5; 9 nucleotides line up with TRBD1. The ends lost 4 bases at V and 9 bases at J; junction bases unmatched: 10. The germline V gene encodes CDR1 SQVTM and CDR2 ANQGSEA. This CDR3 has 14 amino acids. In DNA form, the CDR3 reads TGCAGCGTTGGGGAACAGGGGGCGGGGAGGCCCCAGCATTTT. This translates into CSVGEQGAGRPQHF.

The chain has TRBV12-3 or TRBV12-4 and TRBJ1-2; a weak D match, TRBD1 (5 bases). V lost 9 bases to trimming and J lost 4 bases, with 15 bases between them. The CDR3 is 13 amino acids. For the CDR3, the DNA is TGTGCCAGTTCAGGGTCTCCTGGCTATGGCTACACCTTC. Protein product: CASSGSPGYGYTF.

This chain connects TRBV6-1 to TRBJ1-3; maybe TRBD1 (5 bases). This CDR3 contains 17 residues. The germline V gene has CDR1 MNHNS and CDR2 SASEGT. With 2 bases removed from V and 3 bases from J, the gap between germline ends came to 17 bases. CDR3 in amino acids: CASSELSDTAHGNTIYF. CDR3 DNA sequence: TGTGCCAGCAGTGAATTATCGGACACGGCCCATGGAAACACCATATATTTT.

The rearrangement joins TRBV30 to TRBJ1-1; D is undetermined. The CDR3 loop spans 11 amino acids. Germline CDR1 is GTSNPN and CDR2 is SVGIG (reference sequence). Trimming removed 3 bases at V and 11 bases at J, with 13 bases between. DNA for the CDR3: TGTGCCTGGAGGGAACAAAGGCGGGCTTTCTTT. It translates to CAWREQRRAFF.

The chain combines TRBV4-1 with TRBJ2-2; 9 bases line up with TRBD2. J gave up 7 bases and V 4 bases, and 7 bases lay outside the gene matches. The CDR3 contains 15 residues. The germline V gene has CDR1 MGHRA and CDR2 YSYEKL. Written as DNA, the CDR3 is TGCGCCAGCAGCCCTTGGACTAGCGCGAGCGGGGAGCTGTTTTTT. It translates to CASSPWTSASGELFF.

The chain is built from TRBV20-1 and TRBJ2-2, with 12 bases that match TRBD1. Germline assignment: CDR1 DFQATT and CDR2 SNEGSKA (reference sequence). The junction had 3 bases not matched to a gene; V was cut back by 3 bases and J by 4 bases. The CDR3 covers 15 residues. DNA for the CDR3: TGCAGTGCTAGTGGGGACAGGGGGCTCACCGGGGAGCTGTTTTTT. Its protein is CSASGDRGLTGELFF.

V and J are TRBV3-1 (or the pseudogene TRBV3-2) and TRBJ2-1; 8 bases map to TRBD2. This CDR3 is 15 amino acids long. CDR1 is LGHDT, CDR2 YNNKEL, per germline (reference sequence). V trimming: 3 bases; J trimming: 7 bases; junction bases outside the gene matches: 8. The CDR3 region is CASSQGAGVNNEQFF. The CDR3 region has the DNA TGTGCCAGCAGCCAGGGAGCGGGAGTTAATAATGAGCAGTTCTTC.